Presented here are 25 T cell receptor beta chains from one specimen sequenced in a study of blood T cell repertoires in COVID-19. Assay used: immunoSEQ multiplex PCR; TCRdb lists only in-frame clones, some missing. The sample has about 83,000 clones, 90% seen once. Material for sequencing was peripheral blood. The receptors were gathered from a woman older than 75 with active or convalescent COVID-19.

The chain joins TRBV28 to TRBJ2-2; 10 bases align to TRBD1. CDR3 length: 18 amino acids. The J segment lost 4 bases and the V segment lost 6 bases, leaving 14 bases of the junction unmatched. Germline V lookup: CDR1 MDHEN, CDR2 SYDVKM. The CDR3 here is CASRRITGTGVLTGELFF. The CDR3 nucleotides read TGTGCCAGCAGACGAATAACCGGGACAGGGGTTCTCACCGGGGAGCTGTTTTTT.

The CDR3 here is CASTLRVIGWNEQFF. Written as DNA, the CDR3 is TGCGCCAGCACTCTGCGGGTGATAGGATGGAATGAGCAGTTCTTC. This chain uses TRBV4-1 with TRBJ2-1, with D possibly matching TRBD2 (5 bases). CDR1 and CDR2 from the germline V gene are MGHRA and YSYEKL. V gave up 7 bases and J gave up 7 bases, with 20 bases separating them. The length of the CDR3 is 15 residues.

The gene calls are TRBV6-1 and TRBJ2-7, with TRBD1 matching over 7 bases. Trimming took 3 bases from V and 3 from J; bases not matched to a gene: 5. Germline-derived CDR1 and CDR2 are MNHNS and SASEGT. The CDR3 consists of 14 residues. CDR3 nucleotides: TGTGCCAGCAGTGATCGAGGGGGCGTCTACGAGCAGTACTTC. Its translation is CASSDRGGVYEQYF.

This clone has only one observation. This chain links TRBV4-3 with TRBJ2-4, with D perhaps TRBD1 (6 bases). The V end lost 4 bases, the J end lost 2 bases, and 12 bases lay between the germline ends. CDR1 and CDR2 (germline): LGHNA, YSLEER. The CDR3 sequence is 15 residues long. The CDR3 DNA follows: TGCGCCAGCAGCCCCTTCAGGGGCACCAAAAACATTCAGTACTTC. It specifies CASSPFRGTKNIQYF.

The chain links TRBV10-3 to TRBJ1-3; D not resolved. The V end was cut by 0 bases, the J end by 1 base, with 7 bases between. CDR1 is ENHRY and CDR2 is SYGVKD in the germline V gene. The CDR3 totals 15 residues. CDR3 in amino acids: CAISESYGSGNTIYF. CDR3 nucleotide sequence: TGTGCCATCAGTGAGTCGTACGGTTCTGGAAACACCATATATTTT.

This sequence joins TRBV4-3 and TRBJ2-5; 10 bases are a match to TRBD1. The V and J ends lost 4 bases and 5 bases, in that order; junction bases with no gene match: 4. The CDR3 spans 14 residues. Germline assignment: CDR1 LGHNA and CDR2 YSLEER. CDR3 coding DNA: TGCGCCAGCAGCCCCCGACAGGGGGCGGAGACCCAGTACTTC. It translates to CASSPRQGAETQYF.

V usage is TRBV11-2 and J usage is TRBJ2-5; possibly TRBD1 for D (6 bases). This CDR3 has 14 residues. V gave up 3 bases and J gave up 4 bases, with 12 bases separating them. Germline V gene data show CDR1 as SGHAT and CDR2 as FQNNGV. The CDR3 DNA reads TGTGCCAGCAGCTTGCCGACAGGTCGAGAGACCCAGTACTTC. It codes for CASSLPTGRETQYF.

V gene TRBV11-1 combines with J gene TRBJ1-1, with a tentative D call TRBD1 (5 bases). The germline CDR1 and CDR2 sequences are SGHAT and FQDESV (reference sequence). CDR3 length equals 15 residues. V was shortened by 5 bases and J by 1 base, with 14 bases between the two germline ends. The chain's CDR3 is CASSPRDSRNTEAFF. The CDR3 region has the DNA TGTGCCAGCAGCCCCCGGGACTCTAGGAACACTGAAGCTTTCTTT.

V gene TRBV28 combines with J gene TRBJ1-5; 12 nucleotides line up with TRBD1. Germline loops: CDR1 MDHEN, CDR2 SYDVKM. The length of the CDR3 is 16 residues. J was trimmed by 6 bases and V by 7 bases; bases with no gene match: 10. Here the CDR3 DNA reads TGTGCCAGCATCCCTATTGGGACAGGGGGCGGTCAGCCCCAGCATTTT. Translation gives CASIPIGTGGGQPQHF.

This rearrangement joins TRBV27 to TRBJ1-5, with D possibly being TRBD1 (5 bases). The CDR3 length is 15 residues. CDR1 and CDR2 (germline): MNHEY, SMNVEV (reference sequence). V lost 5 bases to trimming and J lost 3 bases, with 14 bases between them. In nucleotides, the CDR3 is TGTGCCAGCAGTCCACTAACAGGATTCAATCAGCCCCAGCATTTT. Its protein is CASSPLTGFNQPQHF.

This rearrangement joins TRBV28 to TRBJ1-1, with D unresolved. Germline V gene lookup returns CDR1 MDHEN and CDR2 SYDVKM. The CDR3 covers 13 residues. V was pared by 2 bases and J by 5 bases, with 9 bases between. The CDR3 coding sequence is TGTGCCAGCAGTTTACTAGCCTTGACTGAAGCTTTCTTT. Residues: CASSLLALTEAFF.

The V call is TRBV15, the J call TRBJ1-5; weak D call: TRBD1 (6 bases). The CDR3 is made up of 16 amino acids. Trimming took off 0 bases at V and 6 bases at J, with 15 bases between the two ends. CDR1 and CDR2 from the germline V gene are LNHNV and YYDKDF (reference sequence). For the CDR3, the DNA is TGTGCCACCAGCAGAGAGGGCAGGGGAGAGGGTCAGCCCCAGCATTTT. The encoded protein is CATSREGRGEGQPQHF.

The chain employs TRBV7-2 and TRBJ2-7; TRBD1 might be the D (6 bases). From germline, CDR1 is SGHTA and CDR2 FQGNSA. This CDR3 spans 14 amino acids. Between the trimmed V and J ends, which lost 4 bases and 1 base, there was a span of 11 bases. In nucleotides, the CDR3 is TGTGCCAGCAGCTCCACAGGGTTGTCCTACGAGCAGTACTTC. Its translation: CASSSTGLSYEQYF. The full variable domain, rest sourced from reference TRBV7-2 and TRBJ2-7, is GAGVSQSPSNKVTEKGKDVELRCDPISGHTALYWYRQSLGQGLEFLIYFQGNSAPDKSGLPSDRFSAERTGGSVSTLTIQRTQQEDSAVYLCASSSTGLSYEQYFGPGTRLTVT.

This clone was observed once. V and J are TRBV28 and TRBJ2-4; 8 bases are a match to TRBD2. The CDR3 has 17 residues. V trimming: 1 base; J trimming: 0 bases; junction bases outside the gene matches: 5. Germline CDR1 reads MDHEN; CDR2 reads SYDVKM. The CDR3 bases are TGTGCCAGCAGTTTATCAACGGGGGGGATAGCCAAAAACATTCAGTACTTC. Translated: CASSLSTGGIAKNIQYF. Drawing the rest from reference TRBV28 and TRBJ2-4, the complete variable domain is DVKVTQSSRYLVKRTGEKVFLECVQDMDHENMFWYRQDPGLGLRLIYFSYDVKMKEKGDIPEGYSVSREKKERFSLILESASTNQTSMYLCASSLSTGGIAKNIQYFGAGTRLSVL.

The chain is built from TRBV28 and TRBJ1-2; D is uncertain. Germline V gives CDR1 MDHEN, CDR2 SYDVKM. Between the trimmed V and J ends, which lost 7 bases and 4 bases, there was a span of 13 bases. The CDR3 is 13 amino acids. CDR3 region: CASTEAGFYGYTF. The CDR3 bases are TGTGCCAGCACCGAGGCGGGCTTCTATGGCTACACCTTC.

This clone appeared a single time. J is TRBJ2-3 and V is TRBV28; maybe TRBD2 (7 bases). Trimming removed 8 bases at V and 3 bases at J, with 18 bases between. Germline loops: CDR1 MDHEN, CDR2 SYDVKM. The CDR3 consists of 15 residues. CDR3 region: CASGRLRGGTDTQYF. In DNA, the CDR3 is TGTGCCAGCGGCCGACTAAGGGGGGGAACAGATACGCAGTATTTT.

The genes are TRBV5-1 and TRBJ1-2; TRBD1 agrees at 8 bases. V was clipped by 6 bases and J by 7 bases; unmatched bases: 11. CDR3 length equals 14 residues. In germline, CDR1 is SGHRS, CDR2 YFSETQ. CDR3 loop: CASNVAQGEGGYTF. The CDR3, as DNA: TGCGCCAGCAATGTGGCACAGGGGGAAGGTGGCTACACCTTC.

This clone occurred once. The J gene is TRBJ1-1, the V gene TRBV3-1 (or the pseudogene TRBV3-2); a weak D match, TRBD1 (5 bases). The ends were cut back, 4 bases at V and 1 base at J, with 13 bases in the middle. Per the germline V gene, CDR1 is LGHDT and CDR2 is YNNKEL (reference sequence). This CDR3 is 15 amino acids long. The CDR3 nucleotides are TGTGCCAGCAGCCGCGTACGAACAGGGAACACTGAAGCTTTCTTT. It codes for CASSRVRTGNTEAFF.

The chain employs TRBV14 and TRBJ1-2; D may be TRBD1 (5 bases). The CDR3 is 13 amino acids. Deletions cut 0 bases from V and 4 bases from J, with 6 bases between. Per the germline V gene, CDR1 is SGHDN and CDR2 is FVKESK. CDR3 DNA: TGTGCCAGCAGCCAAGACAGGGTCTATGGCTACACCTTC. Translation gives CASSQDRVYGYTF.

This chain links TRBV2 with TRBJ1-4, with D maybe TRBD1 (6 bases). The V end was cut by 9 bases, the J end by 7 bases, with 12 bases between. Germline loops: CDR1 SNHLY, CDR2 FYNNEI. The CDR3 runs 12 residues. The CDR3 spells CARGGAGEKLFF. The CDR3, as DNA: TGTGCCAGGGGGGGGGCCGGTGAAAAACTGTTTTTT. The full variable domain, with the rest looked up from reference TRBV2 and TRBJ1-4, is EPEVTQTPSHQVTQMGQEVILRCVPISNHLYFYWYRQILGQKVEFLVSFYNNEISEKSEIFDDQFSVERPDGSNFTLKIRSTKLEDSAMYFCARGGAGEKLFFGSGTQLSVL.

This clone was picked up one time. The chain has TRBV20-1 and TRBJ2-7, with 7 bases identical to TRBD1. Germline V gives CDR1 DFQATT, CDR2 SNEGSKA (reference sequence). Trimming removed 3 bases from V and 1 base from J; junction bases left unmatched: 6. The CDR3 consists of 14 residues. The CDR3 region has the DNA TGCAGTGCTAGTGTAGTACAGGGGTCCTACGAGCAGTACTTC. Residues: CSASVVQGSYEQYF.

The chain uses TRBV5-6 and TRBJ1-4; the match to TRBD1 covers 8 bases. CDR1 and CDR2 (germline): SGHDT, YYEEEE. Germline trimming cut 0 bases from V and 3 bases from J; bases unmatched to any gene: 13. The CDR3 loop spans 19 amino acids. The CDR3 sequence: CASSLVFLPVDRANEKLFF. In DNA, the CDR3 is TGTGCCAGCAGCTTGGTTTTTCTTCCGGTGGACAGGGCTAATGAAAAACTGTTTTTT.

This rearrangement joins TRBV10-1 to TRBJ1-5, with 8 bases identical to TRBD1. CDR1 WNHNN and CDR2 SYGVQD come from the germline V gene (reference sequence). The CDR3 covers 15 residues. Trimming at V came to 6 bases and at J to 3 bases, leaving 7 bases not matched to a gene. The CDR3 here is CASRHSQGANQPQHF. The DNA for the CDR3 is TGCGCCAGCAGGCACAGTCAGGGGGCCAATCAGCCCCAGCATTTT.

This chain uses TRBV21-1 with TRBJ2-2; no DNA check was done on the table's D call, TRBD1. TRBV21-1 is flagged as a pseudogene. This CDR3 has 15 residues. The CDR3 bases are TGTGCCAGCACCCGGACAGGGTATATGGCCGGGGAGCTGTTTTTT. Its protein product is CASTRTGYMAGELFF.

CDR3 region: CASSYTGDPQNTIYF. The DNA for the CDR3 is TGTGCCAGCAGCTACACAGGGGACCCCCAAAACACCATATATTTT. This sequence joins TRBV7-9 and TRBJ1-3; TRBD1 agrees at 7 bases. V dropped 4 bases and J dropped 6; count of bases not matched to a gene: 9. This CDR3 has 15 residues. In germline, CDR1 is SEHNR, CDR2 FQNEAQ (reference sequence).